This T cell receptor (beta chain) was retrieved from a study of blood T cell repertoires in COVID-19. Germline V gives CDR1 SGHVS, CDR2 FNYEAQ. This CDR3 is built from 15 residues. Trimming took 0 bases from V and 4 from J, leaving 10 bases between them. Per the authors' pipeline: Using reference gene primer amplification, nucleated cell counts were estimated. Clones were read by immunoSEQ multiplex PCR, and TCRdb kept only the in-frame ones, dropping some. V, J and clone size derive from that table, while D and trimming were established from the DNA sequence. The sample comprises approximately 380,000 clones, approximately 90% of which are singletons, and less than 1.5% rests with the top ten. Participants reported their clinical history, and cohort assignment relied on those reports.

This sequence joins TRBV7-6 and TRBJ1-3, with D perhaps TRBD1 (6 bases). The specimen sequenced was PBMCs or T cells enriched from blood (not recorded which). This TCR came from a woman between 18 and 29 years old who had recovered from COVID-19. The CDR3 loop reads CASSLASGVGNTIYF. CDR3 DNA: TGTGCCAGCAGCTTAGCATCAGGGGTGGGAAACACCATATATTTT. Using reference TRBV7-6 and TRBJ1-3 for the parts outside the CDR3, the full variable domain is GAGVSQSPRYKVTKRGQDVALRCDPISGHVSLYWYRQALGQGPEFLTYFNYEAQQDKSGLPNDRFSAERPEGSISTLTIQRTEQRDSAMYRCASSLASGVGNTIYFGEGSWLTVV.